This record covers a single TCR beta chain. Its antigen is unidentified. The data were obtained in a study of vaccination and CD4 T cells after COVID-19. In the study overall: Sample collection from a few convalescent patients took place at day 14 and days 161 to 241 post-vaccination. Points from the study as a whole: The great majority, 304 of 307 vaccine-specific clones, proved spike mono-reactive in convalescent patients.

A single record per CDR3 protein comes from TCRdb applying MiXCR to the PCR reads. The sample gives just over 35,000 distinct CDR3 sequences, around 35% of which show up once; around 6.1% is in the top ten. This CDR3 has 14 residues. CDR1 MDHEN and CDR2 SYDVKM come from the germline V gene. Trimming pared 5 bases from V and 0 bases from J, leaving 11 bases between. This sample's time point: late sampling 161 to 241 days after vaccination in three convalescent patients. US Alpha, Beta and Delta variants postdated the positive PCR dates, which ran from March to December 2020. This chain uses TRBV28 with TRBJ2-7; D is undetermined. The TCR originated in a human donor who had recovered from COVID-19. The input for sequencing was CD4+ T cells from blood, taken about 7 months after SARS-CoV-2 vaccination. CDR3 coding DNA: TGTGCCAGCAGTGACCTAGGGATCTCCTACGAGCAGTACTTC. Amino acid sequence: CASSDLGISYEQYF.